The clone carrying this T cell receptor beta chain was picked up a small number of times. The CDR3 covers 12 residues. V was pared by 8 bases and J by 0 bases, with 5 bases between. CDR1 and CDR2 (germline): MNHNS, SASEGT. These data originate in a study of blood T cell repertoires in COVID-19. Background on the study: The United States, Italy and Spain supplied acute and convalescent COVID-19 samples. Sample material is recorded as cDNA or gDNA derived from T cells, B-cell-depleted T cells, or PBMCs.

As processed by the authors: Amplification from reference gene primers served as the basis for estimated nucleated cell counts. Repertoires were generated with immunoSEQ multiplex PCR, while TCRdb's copy carries only in-frame clones and drops some. D and trimming come from the DNA, and the V and J calls and clone size come from that table. The data hold about 210,000 clones, with 65% to 90% observed a single time. The clonotype originates from a man aged 40-49 years who had recovered from COVID-19. The rearrangement joins TRBV6-1 to TRBJ1-5; D call uncertain. Sequenced input: peripheral blood. The CDR3 loop reads CASHGSNQPQHF. The CDR3 DNA reads TGTGCCAGCCACGGTAGCAATCAGCCCCAGCATTTT.